This T cell receptor (beta chain) was sequenced in a study of blood T cells in healthy people across ages. Whole-study findings and limits: The lack of PBMC sorting stopped any conclusive naive versus antigen-experienced comparison. The recorded TCR beta diversity per million T cells decreased in a roughly linear manner with age. Naive T cell percentage strongly correlated with TCR beta diversity.

This clonotype was picked up many times. Its antigen is undetermined. A second about 7 to 12 cycle PCR used barcoded and J-beta primers. TCRdb reprocessed the 5' RACE reads with MiXCR, giving one entry per CDR3 protein. The sample has about 1.7 million distinct CDR3 sequences, roughly 27% seen once. Isolation per sample recovered at least 6 million PBMCs. The sample consisted of blood. This sequence originates from a woman under 40 in good health.

CDR3: CASSAGTASFTDTQYF. CDR3 DNA: TGCGCCAGCAGCGCCGGGACGGCAAGCTTCACAGATACGCAGTATTTT. The chain recombines TRBV10-1 with TRBJ2-3, with D perhaps TRBD1 or TRBD2 (5 bases each). Trimming pared 6 bases from V and 2 bases from J, leaving 18 bases between. CDR3 length equals 16 residues. Germline loops: CDR1 WNHNN, CDR2 SYGVQD (reference sequence).